The 6 T cell receptor beta chains given below trace back to one sample, sequenced in a study of shared clonotypes between healthy human individuals. Clones were read by immunoSEQ multiplex PCR, and TCRdb kept only the in-frame ones, dropping some. The sample yields 2 million to 3 million clones, 90% to 95% seen once. The sequenced sample was naive CD4+ T cells from PBMCs. As for subset: CD45RA+ positively selected. These receptors all come from a man between 18 and 29 years old in good health. Some clones in this sample may be carry-over from other donors' samples.

The chain joins TRBV11-2 to TRBJ1-1; D is ambiguous. Germline V gene lookup returns CDR1 SGHAT and CDR2 FQNNGV. The CDR3 extends over 11 amino acids. V dropped 1 base and J dropped 4 bases, with 1 base sitting between them. This CDR3 is CASSLATEAFF. The CDR3 DNA follows: TGTGCCAGCAGCTTAGCCACTGAAGCTTTCTTT.

The J gene is TRBJ2-1, the V gene TRBV27; D is ambiguous. The V and J ends lost 5 bases and 2 bases respectively, with 16 bases between them. CDR1 and CDR2 (germline): MNHEY, SMNVEV (reference sequence). There are 16 residues in the CDR3. CDR3 sequence reads: CASSPLLVRTYNEQFF. DNA of the CDR3: TGTGCCAGCAGTCCCCTTTTGGTGCGTACCTACAATGAGCAGTTCTTC.

This chain connects TRBV28 to TRBJ2-7, with D unclear. The V gene's germline CDR1 is MDHEN and CDR2 SYDVKM. The V gene lost 5 bases and the J gene lost 6 bases, with 20 bases spanning the gap. The CDR3 length is 15 residues. This CDR3 reads CASSPRTRMVTEQYF. The CDR3 DNA sequence: TGTGCCAGCAGTCCCCGAACCCGGATGGTCACCGAGCAGTACTTC.

This chain uses TRBV10-3 with TRBJ1-1; D is uncertain. The CDR3 is 16 residues long. Trimming stripped 2 bases from V and 5 bases from J, with 18 bases between. Germline V lookup: CDR1 ENHRY, CDR2 SYGVKD. The CDR3 nucleotides are TGTGCCATCAGTGAGGTCACAAAGGATAAAGGAACTGAAGCTTTCTTT. Encoded protein: CAISEVTKDKGTEAFF.

The chain is built from TRBV30 and TRBJ2-3; D may match TRBD1 or TRBD2 (6 bases each). Germline V CDR1 and CDR2: GTSNPN, SVGIG (reference sequence). The CDR3 consists of 14 residues. Trimming stripped 5 bases from V and 2 bases from J, with 14 bases between. CDR3 DNA sequence: TGTGCCTGGTCGGTGGGGGGCATCACAGATACGCAGTATTTT. Encoded protein: CAWSVGGITDTQYF.

The V call is TRBV4-2, the J call TRBJ2-2; 10 positions agree with TRBD2. The ends lost 3 bases at V and 3 bases at J; junction bases unmatched: 4. Germline lookup yields CDR1 LGHNA and CDR2 YNFKEQ. The CDR3 consists of 16 residues. The DNA of the CDR3 is TGTGCCAGCAGCCACGCCACTAGCGGGGACACCGGGGAGCTGTTTTTT. The encoded protein is CASSHATSGDTGELFF.